This T cell receptor (beta chain) stems from a study of metastatic and nonmetastatic thyroid tumors. The overall study: Repertoire data that came from the blood and tumor or nodule tissue of malignant and benign thyroid patients were compared. Overall study results and limits: Within blood and tumor, benign nodules reportedly had significantly lower TCR beta diversity than malignant thyroid tumors did.

This CDR3 region has 14 residues. The V segment lost 3 bases and the J segment 3 bases; nucleotides outside the gene matches: 4. This clone was picked up a small number of times. Its antigen remains unknown. None of the patients had undergone any treatment ahead of thyroid surgery. In the authors' workflow: It was from CDR3 differences across clinicopathological groups that a distant-metastasis classifier for papillary thyroid cancer was built. MiXCR re-clonotyped the PCR reads for TCRdb. TCRdb's processing, not the authors', yielded these V and J calls. Of about 13,000 clones in the sample, roughly 35% were seen once.

Source material: tumor tissue. The receptor was derived from a male donor with papillary thyroid cancer or a benign thyroid nodule (not recorded which). Some clones in this sample may be carry-over from other donors' samples. V usage is TRBV12-3 or TRBV12-4 and J usage is TRBJ1-1; 7 positions match TRBD1. This CDR3 reads CASSFRQGDTEAFF. CDR3 nucleotides: TGTGCCAGCAGTTTTAGGCAGGGGGACACTGAAGCTTTCTTT.